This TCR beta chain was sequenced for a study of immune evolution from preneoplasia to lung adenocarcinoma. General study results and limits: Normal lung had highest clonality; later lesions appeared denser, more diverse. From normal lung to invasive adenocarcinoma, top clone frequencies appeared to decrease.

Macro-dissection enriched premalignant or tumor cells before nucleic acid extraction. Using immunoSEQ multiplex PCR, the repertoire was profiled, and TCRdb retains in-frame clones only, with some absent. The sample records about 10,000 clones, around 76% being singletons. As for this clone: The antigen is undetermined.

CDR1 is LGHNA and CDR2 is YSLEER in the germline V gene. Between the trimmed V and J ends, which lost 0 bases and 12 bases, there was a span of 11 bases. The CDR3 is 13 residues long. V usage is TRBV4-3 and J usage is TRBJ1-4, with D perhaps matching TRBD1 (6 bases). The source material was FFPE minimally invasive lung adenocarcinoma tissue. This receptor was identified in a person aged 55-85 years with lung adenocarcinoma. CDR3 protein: CASSQEPRTELFF. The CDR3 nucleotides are TGCGCCAGCAGCCAAGAGCCACGGACAGAACTGTTTTTT.